These 7 T cell receptor beta chains were sequenced from one sample in a study of cytomegalovirus exposure and HLA in healthy donors. This PCR relied on a set of 60 Vbeta primers and 13 Jbeta primers. Clones were read by immunoSEQ multiplex PCR, and TCRdb kept only the in-frame ones, dropping some. The data show under 250,000 clones, with more than 70% seen just once and around 0.44% held by the top ten. Sequencing used PBMCs. Every receptor here comes from a boy aged 10-17 years in good health and CMV-seronegative.

This chain connects TRBV6-1 to TRBJ2-1; 9 positions match TRBD1. Unmatched junction bases numbered 5, after V lost 6 bases and J lost 5 bases. CDR3 length: 14 residues. Germline assignment: CDR1 MNHNS and CDR2 SASEGT. DNA of the CDR3: TGTGCCAGCAGGAGAGACAGGGGGAACAATGAGCAGTTCTTC. Translation: CASRRDRGNNEQFF.

The J gene is TRBJ2-5, the V gene TRBV5-4; 11 bases fit TRBD2. TRBJ2-7 explains the end of the DNA better; the J call may be wrong. The CDR3 length is 14 residues. The germline CDR1 and CDR2 sequences are SGHNT and YYREEE (reference sequence). CDR3 protein: CASSLQLAGDEQYF. DNA for the CDR3: TGTGCCAGCAGCTTGCAACTAGCGGGAGACGAGCAGTACTTC.

The rearrangement joins TRBV7-9 to TRBJ2-1; 7 bases are shared with TRBD1. The CDR3 is 13 residues long. J lost 10 bases, V lost 5 bases, and 8 bases had no gene match. Germline values: CDR1 SEHNR, CDR2 FQNEAQ (reference sequence). The CDR3 is CASSLNVDREQFF. For the CDR3, the DNA is TGTGCCAGCAGCCTAAACGTGGACAGGGAGCAGTTCTTC. Full variable domain (remainder filled in from reference TRBV7-9 and TRBJ2-1): DTGVSQNPRHKITKRGQNVTFRCDPISEHNRLYWYRQTLGQGPEFLTYFQNEAQLEKSRLLSDRFSAERPKGSFSTLEIQRTEQGDSAMYLCASSLNVDREQFFGPGTRLTVL.

The J gene is TRBJ1-2, the V gene TRBV7-2; D is undetermined. V was clipped by 2 bases and J by 3 bases, with 13 bases between them. The germline V gene has CDR1 SGHTA and CDR2 FQGNSA. This CDR3 contains 15 residues. The CDR3: CASSLNVGMDYGYTF. CDR3 bases: TGTGCCAGCAGCTTAAATGTGGGCATGGACTATGGCTACACCTTC.

The gene calls are TRBV5-4 and TRBJ2-7, with 11 nucleotides matching TRBD2. The V and J ends lost 4 bases and 5 bases, in that order; junction bases with no gene match: 8. The CDR3 is 15 amino acids. In germline, CDR1 is SGHNT, CDR2 YYREEE (reference sequence). CDR3: CASSPGLAEFNEQYF. The CDR3 nucleotides read TGTGCCAGCAGCCCGGGACTAGCGGAATTCAACGAGCAGTACTTC.

The chain joins TRBV2 to TRBJ1-5, with 8 nucleotides matching TRBD1. The V and J ends lost 6 bases and 4 bases, in that order; junction bases with no gene match: 11. The CDR3 length is 16 residues. Germline V lookup: CDR1 SNHLY, CDR2 FYNNEI. The CDR3 protein is CASRRSGTGLNQPQHF. DNA of the CDR3: TGTGCCAGCAGACGATCCGGGACAGGTCTTAATCAGCCCCAGCATTTT.

This chain links TRBV7-9 with TRBJ1-2, with D perhaps TRBD1 (6 bases). The CDR3 totals 16 residues. V was clipped by 5 bases and J by 0 bases, with 16 bases between them. CDR1 is SEHNR, CDR2 FQNEAQ, per germline (reference sequence). The DNA for the CDR3 is TGTGCCAGCAGCGCAAGGGGACACCCTGCTAACTATGGCTACACCTTC. Encoded protein: CASSARGHPANYGYTF.